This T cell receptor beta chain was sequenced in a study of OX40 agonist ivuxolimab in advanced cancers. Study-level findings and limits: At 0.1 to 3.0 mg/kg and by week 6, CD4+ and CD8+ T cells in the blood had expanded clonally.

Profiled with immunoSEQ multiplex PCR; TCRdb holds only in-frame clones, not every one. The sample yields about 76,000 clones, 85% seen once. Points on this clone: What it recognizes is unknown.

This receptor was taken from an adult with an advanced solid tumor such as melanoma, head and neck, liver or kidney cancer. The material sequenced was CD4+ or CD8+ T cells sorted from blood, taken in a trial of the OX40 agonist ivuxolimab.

The CDR3 nucleotides are TGTGCCAGCAGCTTGGGGGCTCCCGGGACTAGCACCTCCGAGCAGTACTTC. Encoded protein: CASSLGAPGTSTSEQYF. This chain joins TRBV5-4 and TRBJ2-7, with 9 bases lining up with TRBD2. The CDR3 runs to 17 residues. V shed 0 bases and J 6 bases; nucleotides not matched to a gene: 13. CDR1 is SGHNT, CDR2 YYREEE, per germline (reference sequence). Full variable domain (outside the CDR3, taken from reference TRBV5-4 and TRBJ2-7): ETGVTQSPTHLIKTRGQQVTLRCSSQSGHNTVSWYQQALGQGPQFIFQYYREEENGRGNFPPRFSGLQFPNYSSELNVNALELDDSALYLCASSLGAPGTSTSEQYFGPGTRLTVT.